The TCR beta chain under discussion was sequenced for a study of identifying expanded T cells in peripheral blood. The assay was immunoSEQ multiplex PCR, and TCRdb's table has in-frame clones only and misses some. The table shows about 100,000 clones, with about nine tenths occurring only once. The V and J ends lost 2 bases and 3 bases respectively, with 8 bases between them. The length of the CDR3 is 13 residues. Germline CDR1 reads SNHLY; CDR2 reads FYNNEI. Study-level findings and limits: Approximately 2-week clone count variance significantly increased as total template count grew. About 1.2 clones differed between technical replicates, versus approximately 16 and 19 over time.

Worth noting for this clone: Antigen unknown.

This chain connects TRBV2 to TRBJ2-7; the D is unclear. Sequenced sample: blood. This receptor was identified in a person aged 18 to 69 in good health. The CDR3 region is CASSEIDFYEQYF. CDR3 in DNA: TGTGCCAGCAGTGAAATAGACTTCTACGAGCAGTACTTC.